The clone carrying this T cell receptor beta chain came up once. Antigen unknown. The record originates from a study of vaccination and CD4 T cells after COVID-19. Study in general: Two doses of either BNT162b2 or mRNA-1273 vaccine went to participants.

Sequenced with the Oncomine TCR Beta short-read assay was DNA taken from cultured CD4+ T cells. TCRdb reanalysed the PCR reads using MiXCR and keeps one entry per CDR3 protein. The table lists approximately 25,000 distinct CDR3 sequences, around three fifths of them singletons, with about 8.3% in the top ten. Documented treatment: approximately 9-day PBMC culture with coronavirus spike peptide pools or control peptides (ViraFEST assay). Looked up from germline, CDR1 is GTSNPN and CDR2 is SVGIG (reference sequence). The CDR3 consists of 13 residues. J lost 10 bases, V lost 3 bases, and 10 bases had no gene match.

The specimen was CD4+ T cells from blood, cultured in vitro. V gene TRBV30 combines with J gene TRBJ1-2; 8 bases agree with TRBD1. The clonotype originates from a human donor who had recovered from COVID-19. The CDR3 loop is CAWRAPPGQVYTF. The CDR3 DNA reads as TGTGCCTGGAGAGCCCCCCCGGGACAGGTCTACACCTTC.